Below, one TCR beta chain is given with its context. Germline V gene sequence: CDR1 SNHLY, CDR2 FYNNEI. Unmatched junction bases numbered 7, after V lost 5 bases and J lost 4 bases. This CDR3 region has 15 residues. These data belong to a study of blood T cell repertoires in COVID-19. Here immunoSEQ multiplex PCR was the method, and the copy in TCRdb shows in-frame clones only, minus some. This table holds about 200,000 clones, roughly 84% found once. This TCR was recovered from a human donor in a cohort sampled during active COVID-19. This chain joins TRBV2 and TRBJ1-4, with 7 bases aligning to TRBD1. Sequencing used peripheral blood. CDR3 in DNA: TGTGCCAGCAGTTTGTCCCAGGGGGGTAATGAAAAACTGTTTTTT. This gives the protein CASSLSQGGNEKLFF.